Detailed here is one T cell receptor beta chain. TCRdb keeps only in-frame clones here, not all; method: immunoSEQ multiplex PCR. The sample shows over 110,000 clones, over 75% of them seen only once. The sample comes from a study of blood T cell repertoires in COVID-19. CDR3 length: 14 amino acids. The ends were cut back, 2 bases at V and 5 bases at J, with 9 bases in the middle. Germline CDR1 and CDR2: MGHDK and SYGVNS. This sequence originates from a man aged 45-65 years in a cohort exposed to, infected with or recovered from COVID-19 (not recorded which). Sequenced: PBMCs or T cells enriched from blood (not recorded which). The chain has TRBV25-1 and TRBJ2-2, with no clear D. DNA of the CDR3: TGTGCCAGCAGTGAAAACTTGTGGACCGGGGAGCTGTTTTTT. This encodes CASSENLWTGELFF.